This TCR beta chain was sequenced in a study of graft-versus-host responses after intestinal transplantation. V was shortened by 6 bases and J by 5 bases, with 13 bases between the two germline ends. The CDR3 has 13 residues. Germline V gene data show CDR1 as MNHNY and CDR2 as SVGAGI (reference sequence). About this clone: The antigen is undetermined.

Sequencing used immunoSEQ multiplex PCR; TCRdb keeps in-frame clones, though not all of them. The profile shows approximately 130,000 clones, more than 80% of them singletons. The chain recombines TRBV6-6 with TRBJ1-2; maybe TRBD1 (5 bases). The origin of this receptor is a human donor who received an intestinal transplant. The sequencing used unstimulated CD4+ T cells sorted from spleen or lymph node cells, collected before intestinal transplant. The CDR3 nucleotides are TGTGCCAGCAGGCCGAGGGGCGAGTATGGCTACACCTTC. Encoded protein: CASRPRGEYGYTF.